This TCR beta chain appears in the sequencing data of a study of T cells in Graves' hyperthyroidism and ophthalmopathy. At least ten counts were recorded for this clonotype. From RNA transcripts, TCR beta CDR3 regions were amplified. During a first-round RT-PCR of the TCR CDR3, the HTBI primer set was used. TCRdb ran MiXCR on the multiplex PCR reads and lists one entry per CDR3 protein. The sample carries around 380,000 distinct CDR3 sequences, about 13% recorded once. The sequencing input was blood. The receptor was isolated from a young man with Graves' hyperthyroidism that later progressed to Graves' ophthalmopathy.

CDR3 in amino acids: CASSSPRGQGRGNTIYF. The DNA of the CDR3 is TGTGCCAGCAGTTCCCCGCGGGGACAGGGAAGGGGAAACACCATATATTTT. The chain couples TRBV12-3 or TRBV12-4 to TRBJ1-3; 9 nucleotides match TRBD1. The CDR3 contains 17 residues. V dropped 4 bases and J dropped 4; count of bases not matched to a gene: 11.